The 24 T cell receptor beta chains presented below share a single source sample, sequenced in a study of T cells in Graves' hyperthyroidism and ophthalmopathy. TCR beta CDR3 sequences were amplified from RNA transcripts. When the TCR CDR3 underwent first-round RT-PCR, the HTBI primer set was used. TCRdb called the multiplex PCR reads again in MiXCR, with one record for every CDR3 protein. The table has roughly 600,000 distinct CDR3 sequences, roughly 15% seen once. Material: blood. The receptors here all came from a woman between 45 and 60 years old with Graves' ophthalmopathy.

V usage is TRBV7-2 and J usage is TRBJ2-1; 8 bases fit TRBD1. J was trimmed by 7 bases and V by 5 bases; bases with no gene match: 10. The CDR3 consists of 15 residues. Germline V gene sequence: CDR1 SGHTA, CDR2 FQGNSA. The CDR3 DNA reads as TGTGCCAGCAGCCCCCTGGACAGGGTAGGTAATGAGCAGTTCTTC. This encodes CASSPLDRVGNEQFF. The entire variable domain, with the rest obtained from reference TRBV7-2 and TRBJ2-1, is as follows: GAGVSQSPSNKVTEKGKDVELRCDPISGHTALYWYRQSLGQGLEFLIYFQGNSAPDKSGLPSDRFSAERTGGSVSTLTIQRTQQEDSAVYLCASSPLDRVGNEQFFGPGTRLTVL.

This clonotype was recorded many times. The chain couples TRBV20-1 to TRBJ2-3; 8 bases map to TRBD2. After removal of 3 bases from V and 4 bases from J, the junction contained 12 bases not matched to a gene. The germline gives CDR1 DFQATT, CDR2 SNEGSKA (reference sequence). This CDR3 spans 16 amino acids. The CDR3 loop is CSASPGLVPTPDTQYF. Here the CDR3 DNA reads TGCAGTGCTAGTCCGGGACTAGTTCCCACACCAGATACGCAGTATTTT.

In this sample, this clonotype turned up many times. This chain uses TRBV28 with TRBJ2-7; 7 bases match TRBD1. The germline CDR1 and CDR2 sequences are MDHEN and SYDVKM. V lost 3 bases and J lost 2; bases outside the gene matches: 4. This CDR3 is 14 amino acids long. DNA for the CDR3: TGTGCCAGCAGTTTTACAGGGGCCGCCTACGAGCAGTACTTC. Translating it yields CASSFTGAAYEQYF. Looking up the rest from reference TRBV28 and TRBJ2-7 gives the full variable domain: DVKVTQSSRYLVKRTGEKVFLECVQDMDHENMFWYRQDPGLGLRLIYFSYDVKMKEKGDIPEGYSVSREKKERFSLILESASTNQTSMYLCASSFTGAAYEQYFGPGTRLTVT.

This clonotype was seen at least ten times. This chain connects TRBV15 to TRBJ1-4, with D unresolved. Germline V lookup: CDR1 LNHNV, CDR2 YYDKDF (reference sequence). The CDR3 contains 15 residues. V was trimmed by 2 bases and J by 8 bases, leaving 15 bases between them. The CDR3 nucleotides read TGTGCCACCAGCAGATCTGGCCTGACGGGGGAAAAACTGTTTTTT. Encoded protein: CATSRSGLTGEKLFF.

In its sample, this clonotype was seen many times. The rearrangement uses TRBV2 and TRBJ1-1; TRBD1 matches at 9 bases. Germline assignment: CDR1 SNHLY and CDR2 FYNNEI. The CDR3 length is 15 residues. With V trimmed by 5 bases and J by 7 bases, 11 bases remained unmatched. The CDR3 coding sequence is TGTGCCAGCAGTACCTCGACAGGGGGTCTTGATGAAGCTTTCTTT. This encodes CASSTSTGGLDEAFF.

The sample holds many counts of this clonotype. The rearrangement joins TRBV27 to TRBJ2-7; the match to TRBD1 covers 7 bases. The CDR3 length is 14 residues. The J segment lost 2 bases and the V segment lost 1 base, leaving 2 bases of the junction unmatched. Germline V gives CDR1 MNHEY, CDR2 SMNVEV (reference sequence). CDR3 amino acids: CASSLWDRTYEQYF. Written as DNA, the CDR3 is TGTGCCAGCAGTTTATGGGACAGAACCTACGAGCAGTACTTC.

This clonotype has a count of ten or more. The J gene is TRBJ2-1, the V gene TRBV11-2; 14 bases agree with TRBD2. With V trimmed by 5 bases and J by 5 bases, 14 bases remained unmatched. This CDR3 region has 19 residues. Germline loops: CDR1 SGHAT, CDR2 FQNNGV. This chain's CDR3 is CASSPRTSGRLYGDNEQFF. DNA of the CDR3: TGTGCCAGCAGCCCGCGGACTAGCGGGAGGTTATATGGGGACAATGAGCAGTTCTTC.

This clonotype was counted at least ten times. The chain links TRBV5-1 to TRBJ1-2; TRBD1 matches 12 bases. After removal of 2 bases from V and 6 bases from J, the junction contained 5 bases not matched to a gene. CDR1 and CDR2 from the germline V gene are SGHRS and YFSETQ. The CDR3 is made up of 15 amino acids. In DNA form, the CDR3 reads TGCGCCAGCAGCTTTACCGGGACAGGGGGCGATGGCTACACCTTC. Translation gives CASSFTGTGGDGYTF. Together with reference TRBV5-1 and TRBJ1-2, the CDR3 gives the full variable domain: KAGVTQTPRYLIKTRGQQVTLSCSPISGHRSVSWYQQTPGQGLQFLFEYFSETQRNKGNFPGRFSGRQFSNSRSEMNVSTLELGDSALYLCASSFTGTGGDGYTFGSGTRLTVV.

The rearrangement uses TRBV5-6 and TRBJ2-3; no clear D. The germline V gene has CDR1 SGHDT and CDR2 YYEEEE. Trimming removed 2 bases from V and 4 bases from J, with 5 bases in between. This CDR3 spans 12 amino acids. CDR3 sequence reads: CASSFQADTQYF. CDR3 sequence (DNA): TGTGCCAGCAGCTTTCAAGCAGATACGCAGTATTTT.

A few counts support this clonotype. This chain connects TRBV5-1 to TRBJ2-2; D is possibly TRBD2 (6 bases). The CDR3 consists of 16 residues. CDR1 and CDR2 (germline): SGHRS, YFSETQ. Trimming took off 2 bases at V and 3 bases at J, with 14 bases between the two ends. In DNA form, the CDR3 reads TGCGCCAGCAGCTTATTGGGGACTTCGGACACCGGGGAGCTGTTTTTT. Translation: CASSLLGTSDTGELFF.

This clonotype was seen ten or more times. The J gene is TRBJ1-1, the V gene TRBV7-3; 7 bases agree with TRBD1. Losses at the gene ends were 2 bases for V and 5 bases for J; bases not matched to a gene: 5. CDR3 length equals 14 residues. CDR1 and CDR2 from the germline V gene are SGHTA and FQGTGA. CDR3: CASSLEGGRTEAFF. The DNA of the CDR3 is TGTGCCAGCAGCTTAGAAGGGGGCCGAACTGAAGCTTTCTTT. Variable domain in full (rest from reference TRBV7-3 and TRBJ1-1): GAGVSQTPSNKVTEKGKYVELRCDPISGHTALYWYRQSLGQGPEFLIYFQGTGAADDSGLPNDRFFAVRPEGSVSTLKIQRTERGDSAVYLCASSLEGGRTEAFFGQGTRLTVV.

V usage is TRBV3-1 and J usage is TRBJ2-7, with D uncertain. Trimming stripped 0 bases from V and 5 bases from J, with 17 bases between. The V gene's germline CDR1 is LGHDT and CDR2 YNNKEL (reference sequence). This CDR3 is 16 amino acids long. This CDR3 reads CASSQETHTVTDEQYF. The CDR3 region has the DNA TGTGCCAGCAGCCAAGAAACCCATACAGTAACGGACGAGCAGTACTTC.

This clonotype was recorded at least ten times. The chain uses TRBV7-2 and TRBJ2-5; D uncertain. Trimming removed 5 bases from V and 1 base from J, with 8 bases in between. The CDR3 covers 13 residues. Germline CDR1 is SGHTA and CDR2 is FQGNSA. CDR3 in DNA: TGTGCCAGCAGCACCCCTGCCCAAGAGACCCAGTACTTC. Its protein product is CASSTPAQETQYF.

This clonotype came up many times. The chain combines TRBV20-1 with TRBJ2-3; tentative D call: TRBD2 (6 bases). Trimming left V 2 bases short and J 3 bases short, with 18 bases between. CDR3 length: 16 residues. CDR1 and CDR2 from the germline V gene are DFQATT and SNEGSKA (reference sequence). CDR3 sequence: CSARPILGGETDTQYF. The CDR3 DNA is TGCAGTGCTAGACCCATCCTTGGCGGGGAAACAGATACGCAGTATTTT.

The chain employs TRBV20-1 and TRBJ2-7; TRBD2 agrees at 12 bases. This CDR3 spans 15 amino acids. V lost 6 bases to trimming and J lost 2 bases; unmatched junction nucleotides: 8. The germline gives CDR1 DFQATT, CDR2 SNEGSKA (reference sequence). CDR3 sequence (DNA): TGCAGTGCCAAAGCGACTAGCGGGAGTCCCTACGAGCAGTACTTC. As protein: CSAKATSGSPYEQYF.

This clonotype was recorded at least ten times. V usage is TRBV5-1 and J usage is TRBJ1-5; possibly TRBD1 for D (6 bases). Trimming removed 4 bases from V and 4 bases from J, with 9 bases in between. CDR1 and CDR2 from the germline V gene are SGHRS and YFSETQ. The CDR3 covers 13 residues. The CDR3 region has the DNA TGCGCCAGCAGCCATGGACAGAATCAGCCCCAGCATTTT. Residues: CASSHGQNQPQHF.

This clonotype was seen a handful of times. The chain combines TRBV5-5 with TRBJ1-1, with 7 bases lining up with TRBD1. The CDR3 has 14 amino acids. Per germline, CDR1 SGHKS and CDR2 YYEKEE (reference sequence). Trimming cost V 4 bases and J 5 bases; bases outside gene matches: 8. The CDR3 sequence: CASSLTGVETEAFF. Here the CDR3 DNA reads TGTGCCAGCAGCCTCACAGGGGTTGAGACTGAAGCTTTCTTT.

This clonotype appeared many times. The chain combines TRBV6-2 or TRBV6-3 with TRBJ1-5; D is possibly TRBD1 (5 bases). CDR3 size: 13 residues. Germline CDR1 and CDR2: MNHEY and SVGEGT. With 7 bases removed from V and 4 bases from J, the gap between germline ends came to 11 bases. CDR3 in amino acids: CASKKQGNQPQHF. The CDR3 DNA is TGTGCCAGCAAAAAGCAGGGAAATCAGCCCCAGCATTTT.

The table lists this clonotype with many counts. The chain couples TRBV12-3 or TRBV12-4 to TRBJ2-7; 9 bases map to TRBD1. The ends lost 10 bases at V and 3 bases at J; junction bases unmatched: 10. This CDR3 region has 14 residues. CDR3 coding DNA: TGTGCCACCGTATGGGGGGACAGGGACTACGAGCAGTACTTC. This translates into CATVWGDRDYEQYF.

In its sample, this clonotype was seen a few times. The chain links TRBV20-1 to TRBJ2-3, with TRBD1 identical over 7 bases. The CDR3 is 16 amino acids. V shed 2 bases, J shed 0 bases, and the junction held 8 bases outside the gene matches. Germline loops: CDR1 DFQATT, CDR2 SNEGSKA (reference sequence). The CDR3 region is CSARFGQGVSTDTQYF. The CDR3 DNA reads TGCAGTGCTAGATTCGGGCAGGGGGTTAGCACAGATACGCAGTATTTT.

This clonotype was detected once. A much larger clonotype is one base distant, so this may be a read error. This chain links TRBV12-3 or TRBV12-4 with TRBJ2-7; D is possibly TRBD1 or TRBD2 (6 bases each). The CDR3 runs 14 residues. V was trimmed by 5 bases and J by 2 bases, leaving 13 bases between them. The CDR3 DNA follows: TGTGCCAGCAGTCCCGGGGGCACCCCCTACGAGCAGTACTTC. This codes for CASSPGGTPYEQYF.

V is TRBV9 and J is TRBJ2-1; D gene uncertain. V was cut by 0 bases and J by 0 bases, with 10 bases left in between. The CDR3 totals 16 residues. Germline V gene data show CDR1 as SGDLS and CDR2 as YYNGEE. The CDR3 reads CASSVVGLSSYNEQFF. CDR3 DNA sequence: TGTGCCAGCAGCGTAGTAGGTCTGAGCTCCTACAATGAGCAGTTCTTC.

This chain uses TRBV6-1 with TRBJ2-3, with TRBD2 as a possible D gene (6 bases). Germline V lookup: CDR1 MNHNS, CDR2 SASEGT. This CDR3 is 19 amino acids long. The V gene lost 5 bases and the J gene lost 3 bases, with 27 bases spanning the gap. This CDR3 reads CASSFKSGVGLVLTDTQYF. CDR3 sequence (DNA): TGTGCCAGCAGTTTTAAATCTGGGGTGGGACTGGTTCTGACAGATACGCAGTATTTT.

The sample holds many counts of this clonotype. The chain is built from TRBV30 and TRBJ1-5; 7 positions match TRBD1. With V trimmed by 2 bases and J by 6 bases, 7 bases remained unmatched. The CDR3 runs 14 residues. Looked up from germline, CDR1 is GTSNPN and CDR2 is SVGIG (reference sequence). Here the CDR3 DNA reads TGTGCCTGGAGTTTGACAGGGCCTGCTCAGCCCCAGCATTTT. Protein sequence: CAWSLTGPAQPQHF. The whole variable domain, remainder taken from reference TRBV30 and TRBJ1-5, is SQTIHQWPATLVQPVGSPLSLECTVEGTSNPNLYWYRQAAGRGLQLLFYSVGIGQISSEVPQNLSASRPQDRQFILSSKKLLLSDSGFYLCAWSLTGPAQPQHFGDGTRLSIL.